This T cell receptor (beta chain) was recovered during a study of cytomegalovirus exposure and HLA in healthy donors. Whole-study results and caveats: Previously analyzed data showed that most TCR beta V segments were productive at a frequency of about 87% or about 30%. Per published reports, the classifier diagnosed cytomegalovirus status with high specificity and sensitivity. The majority of TCR sequences were rare, yet some public TCRs appeared in many donors.

Both 60 Vbeta primers and 13 Jbeta primers went into the PCR. Per the authors' pipeline: An analysis performed later counted 81 million or so unique TCR beta chains (roughly 11 million of them shared). Here immunoSEQ multiplex PCR was the method, and the copy in TCRdb shows in-frame clones only, minus some. Clone size and the V and J calls come from that table; the DNA yielded D and trimming. The sample has 95,000 to 150,000 clones; less than 80% are singletons. The germline V and J ends were trimmed by 10 bases and 8 bases, with 14 bases remaining between them. The CDR3 is 11 residues long. CDR1 is LNHDA, CDR2 SQIVND, per germline (reference sequence). As for this clone: Its antigen is currently unknown.

The rearrangement links TRBV19 to TRBJ1-2, with a weak D call TRBD1 (6 bases). Material for sequencing was PBMCs. The origin of this receptor is a middle-aged man in good health and CMV-seropositive. CDR3 nucleotides: TGTGCCACCTCGCGGGGGCGAGGCTACACCTTC. This translates into CATSRGRGYTF.